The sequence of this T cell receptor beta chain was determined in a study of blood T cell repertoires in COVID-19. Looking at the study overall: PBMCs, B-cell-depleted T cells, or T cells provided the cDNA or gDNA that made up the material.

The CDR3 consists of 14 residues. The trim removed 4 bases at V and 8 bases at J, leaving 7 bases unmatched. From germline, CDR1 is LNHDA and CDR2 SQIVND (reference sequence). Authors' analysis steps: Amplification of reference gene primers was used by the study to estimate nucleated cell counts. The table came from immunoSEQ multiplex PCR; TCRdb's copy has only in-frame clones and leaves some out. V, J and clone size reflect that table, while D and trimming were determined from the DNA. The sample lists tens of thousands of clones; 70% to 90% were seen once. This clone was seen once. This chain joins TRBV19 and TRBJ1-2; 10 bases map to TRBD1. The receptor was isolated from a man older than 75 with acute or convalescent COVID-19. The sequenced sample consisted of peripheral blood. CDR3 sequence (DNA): TGTGCCAGTAGTAGGGACAGGGGAACAGGAGGCTACACCTTC. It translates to CASSRDRGTGGYTF.